The clone carrying this T cell receptor (beta chain) was detected a few times. The data are from a study of cytotoxic CD8 clonotypes in ibrutinib-treated CLL. CDR1 and CDR2 (germline): SNHLY, FYNNEI. The length of the CDR3 is 14 residues. The V gene lost 4 bases and the J gene lost 5 bases, with 9 bases spanning the gap. This table comes from immunoSEQ multiplex PCR, and its TCRdb copy is limited to in-frame clones, with some not included. The sample has under 200,000 clones, about 80% seen once; the top ten hold less than 6%. The material was PBMCs, obtained after 24 months of ibrutinib treatment. The source of this sequence is a human donor with chronic lymphocytic leukemia. The chain recombines TRBV2 with TRBJ1-6, with a possible D match to TRBD1 (5 bases). In nucleotides, the CDR3 is TGTGCCAGCAGTGCGCAGGGCCATAATTCACCCCTCCACTTT. Translated, it gives CASSAQGHNSPLHF.